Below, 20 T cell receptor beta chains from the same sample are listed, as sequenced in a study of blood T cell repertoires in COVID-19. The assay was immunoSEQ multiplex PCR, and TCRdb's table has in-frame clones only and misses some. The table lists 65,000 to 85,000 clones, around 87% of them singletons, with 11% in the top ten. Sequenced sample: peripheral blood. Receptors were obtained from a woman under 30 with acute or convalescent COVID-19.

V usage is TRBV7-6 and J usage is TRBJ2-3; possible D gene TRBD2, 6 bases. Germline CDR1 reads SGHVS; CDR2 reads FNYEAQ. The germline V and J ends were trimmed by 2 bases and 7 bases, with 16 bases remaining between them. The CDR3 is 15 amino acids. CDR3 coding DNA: TGTGCCAGCAGCTTAAAATGGGGCCGCGGGAATACGCAGTATTTT. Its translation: CASSLKWGRGNTQYF.

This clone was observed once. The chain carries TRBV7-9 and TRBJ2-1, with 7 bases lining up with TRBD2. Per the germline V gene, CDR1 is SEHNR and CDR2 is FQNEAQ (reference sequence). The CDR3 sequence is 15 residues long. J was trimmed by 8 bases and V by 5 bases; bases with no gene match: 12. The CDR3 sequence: CASSPGIGGSDEQFF. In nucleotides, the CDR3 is TGTGCCAGCAGCCCCGGGATAGGCGGGAGTGATGAGCAGTTCTTC.

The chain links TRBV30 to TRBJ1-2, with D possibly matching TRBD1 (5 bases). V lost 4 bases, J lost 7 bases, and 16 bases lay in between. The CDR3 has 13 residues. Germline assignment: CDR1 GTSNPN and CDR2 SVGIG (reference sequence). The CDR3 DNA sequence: TGTGCCTGGACGTCGAATTCTCAGGGTGGCTACACCTTC. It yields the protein CAWTSNSQGGYTF.

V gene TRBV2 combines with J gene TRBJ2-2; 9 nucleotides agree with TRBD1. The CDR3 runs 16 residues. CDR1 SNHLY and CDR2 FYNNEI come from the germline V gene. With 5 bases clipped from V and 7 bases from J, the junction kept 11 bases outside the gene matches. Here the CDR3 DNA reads TGTGCCAGCAGTAATAACAGGGGGCGCGAGTTCGGGGAGCTGTTTTTT. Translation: CASSNNRGREFGELFF.

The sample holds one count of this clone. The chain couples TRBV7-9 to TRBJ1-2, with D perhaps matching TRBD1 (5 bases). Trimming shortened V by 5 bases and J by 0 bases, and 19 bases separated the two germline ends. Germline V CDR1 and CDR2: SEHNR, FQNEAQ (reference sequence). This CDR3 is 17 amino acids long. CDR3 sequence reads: CASSIELGQGSNYGYTF. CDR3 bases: TGTGCCAGCAGCATCGAATTGGGTCAGGGTTCTAACTATGGCTACACCTTC.

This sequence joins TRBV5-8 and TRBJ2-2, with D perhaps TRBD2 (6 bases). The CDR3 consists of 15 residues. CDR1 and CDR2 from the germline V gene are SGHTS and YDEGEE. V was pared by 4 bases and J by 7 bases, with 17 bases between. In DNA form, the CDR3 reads TGTGCCAGCAGCCGAACACTTAGCGGTGGCGGGGAGCTGTTTTTT. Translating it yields CASSRTLSGGGELFF.

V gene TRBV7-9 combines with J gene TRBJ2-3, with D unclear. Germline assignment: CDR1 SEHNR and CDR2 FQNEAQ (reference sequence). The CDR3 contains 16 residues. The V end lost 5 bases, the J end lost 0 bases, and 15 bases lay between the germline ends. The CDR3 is CASSVDSIPSTDTQYF. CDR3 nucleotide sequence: TGTGCCAGCAGCGTAGATAGCATTCCTAGCACAGATACGCAGTATTTT.

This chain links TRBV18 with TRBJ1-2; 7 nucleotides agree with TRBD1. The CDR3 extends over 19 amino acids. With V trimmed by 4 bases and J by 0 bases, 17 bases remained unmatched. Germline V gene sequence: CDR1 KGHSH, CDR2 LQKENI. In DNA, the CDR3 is TGTGCCAGCTCACTAACCGAGGGGGCAGGAACTTCTACTAACTATGGCTACACCTTC. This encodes CASSLTEGAGTSTNYGYTF.

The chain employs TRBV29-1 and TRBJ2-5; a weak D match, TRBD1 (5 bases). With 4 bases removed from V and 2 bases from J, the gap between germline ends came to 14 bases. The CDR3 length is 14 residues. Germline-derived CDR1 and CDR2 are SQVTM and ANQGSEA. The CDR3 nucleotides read TGCAGCGTTGCCCCGACAGTGCTACAAGAGACCCAGTACTTC. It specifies CSVAPTVLQETQYF.

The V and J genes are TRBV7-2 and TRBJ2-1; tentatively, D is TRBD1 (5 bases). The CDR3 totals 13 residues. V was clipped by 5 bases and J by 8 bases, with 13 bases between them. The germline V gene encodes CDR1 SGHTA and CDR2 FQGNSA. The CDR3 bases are TGTGCCAGCAGCATGAGAAGGGGCGATGAGCAGTTCTTC. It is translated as CASSMRRGDEQFF. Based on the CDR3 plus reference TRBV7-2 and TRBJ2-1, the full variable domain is GAGVSQSPSNKVTEKGKDVELRCDPISGHTALYWYRQSLGQGLEFLIYFQGNSAPDKSGLPSDRFSAERTGGSVSTLTIQRTQQEDSAVYLCASSMRRGDEQFFGPGTRLTVL.

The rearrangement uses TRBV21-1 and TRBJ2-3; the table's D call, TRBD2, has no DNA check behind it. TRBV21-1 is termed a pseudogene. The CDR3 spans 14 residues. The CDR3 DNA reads TGTGCCTGCCAGCGTTGTGTGTGCACAGATACGCAGTATTTT. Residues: CACQRCVCTDTQYF.

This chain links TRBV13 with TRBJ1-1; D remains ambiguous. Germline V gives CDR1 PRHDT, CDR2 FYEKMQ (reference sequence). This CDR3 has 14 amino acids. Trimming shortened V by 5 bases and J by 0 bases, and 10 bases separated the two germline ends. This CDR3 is CASSPEGMNTEAFF. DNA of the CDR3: TGTGCCAGCAGCCCCGAGGGAATGAACACTGAAGCTTTCTTT.

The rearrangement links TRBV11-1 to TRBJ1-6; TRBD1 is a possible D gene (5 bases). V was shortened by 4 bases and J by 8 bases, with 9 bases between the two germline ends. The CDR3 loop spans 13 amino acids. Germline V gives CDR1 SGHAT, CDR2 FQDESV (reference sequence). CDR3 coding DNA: TGTGCCAGCAGCTATCAGGGTTATTCACCCCTCCACTTT. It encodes CASSYQGYSPLHF.

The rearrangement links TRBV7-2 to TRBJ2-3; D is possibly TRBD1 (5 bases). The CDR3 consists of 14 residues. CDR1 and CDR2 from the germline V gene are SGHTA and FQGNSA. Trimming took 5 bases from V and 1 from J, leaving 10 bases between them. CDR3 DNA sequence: TGTGCCAGCAGCCCCGGACATGGCACAGATACGCAGTATTTT. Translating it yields CASSPGHGTDTQYF.

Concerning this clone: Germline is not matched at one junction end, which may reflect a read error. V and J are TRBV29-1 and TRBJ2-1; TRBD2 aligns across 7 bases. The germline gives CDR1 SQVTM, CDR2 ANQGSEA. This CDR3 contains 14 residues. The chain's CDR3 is CSIGAGFSDNEQFF. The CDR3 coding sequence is TGCAGCATCGGAGCGGGATTCTCCGACAATGAGCAGTTCTTC.

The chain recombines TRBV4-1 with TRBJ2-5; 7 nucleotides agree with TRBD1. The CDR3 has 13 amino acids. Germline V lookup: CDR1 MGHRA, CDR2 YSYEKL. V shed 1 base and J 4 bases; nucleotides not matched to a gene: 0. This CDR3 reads CASSQAGGETQYF. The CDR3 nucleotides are TGCGCCAGCAGCCAAGCAGGGGGAGAGACCCAGTACTTC.

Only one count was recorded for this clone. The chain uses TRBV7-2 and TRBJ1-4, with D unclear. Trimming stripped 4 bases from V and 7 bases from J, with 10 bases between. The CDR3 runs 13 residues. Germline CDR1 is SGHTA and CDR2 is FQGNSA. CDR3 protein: CASSSSPVEKLFF. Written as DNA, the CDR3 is TGTGCCAGCAGCTCCTCTCCTGTTGAAAAACTGTTTTTT.

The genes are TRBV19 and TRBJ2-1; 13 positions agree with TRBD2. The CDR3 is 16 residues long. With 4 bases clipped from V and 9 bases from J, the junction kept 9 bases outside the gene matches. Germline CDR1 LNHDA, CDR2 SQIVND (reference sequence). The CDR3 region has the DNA TGTGCCAGTAGTACGCTCGGGACTAGCGGGGAGAGTGAGCAGTTCTTC. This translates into CASSTLGTSGESEQFF.

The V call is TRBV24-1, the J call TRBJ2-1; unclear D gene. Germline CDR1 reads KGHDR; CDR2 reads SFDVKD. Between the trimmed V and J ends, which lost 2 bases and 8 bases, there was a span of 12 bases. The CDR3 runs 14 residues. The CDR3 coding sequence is TGTGCCACCAGTGATTCACGGTCTCGGTATGAGCAGTTCTTC. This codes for CATSDSRSRYEQFF.

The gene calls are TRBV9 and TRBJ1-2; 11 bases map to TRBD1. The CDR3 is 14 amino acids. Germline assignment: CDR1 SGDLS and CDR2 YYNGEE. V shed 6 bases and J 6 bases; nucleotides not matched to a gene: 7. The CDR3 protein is CASTKDRGLDGYTF. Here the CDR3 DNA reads TGTGCCAGCACCAAGGACAGGGGGCTCGATGGCTACACCTTC.